Listed below are T cell receptor beta chains from one sample, sequenced in a study of tumor-infiltrating lymphocytes in primary liver carcinoma. TCRdb used MiXCR to reprocess the multiplex PCR reads, holding one entry per CDR3 protein. The profile covers around 330,000 distinct CDR3 sequences, with 50% to 75% appearing a single time and about a sixth taken by the ten largest. The sample was peripheral blood. These receptor sequences come from a woman in her twenties or thirties with primary liver carcinoma and hepatitis B virus infection. Each CDR3 is given with its conserved first and last residue. The D gene is left open where the match is weak. Where a row states a size, it is once, few, many or the class of an expanded clone; other rows omit it.

>once|-|TRBJ1-1|TRBV6-6|13
TGTGCCAGCAGTATACAGGGAGGCACTGAAGCTTTCTTT
CASSIQGGTEAFF
>-|-|TRBJ2-1|TRBV6-2/TRBV6-3|15
TGTGCCAGCGCCCAACTAGTGGGAGAGATCAATGAGCAGTTCTTC
CASAQLVGEINEQFF
>-|TRBD2|TRBJ2-1|TRBV9|17
TGTGCCAGCAGCGTAGTGGGCGGGAGGGCCTATAACAATGAGCAGTTCTTC
CASSVVGGRAYNNEQFF
>-|-|TRBJ2-2|TRBV6-2/TRBV6-3|18
TGTGCCAGCAGTTACCCGCGCGGTCAGACAGGGAGGCACGGGGAGTTGTTTTTT
CASSYPRGQTGRHGELFF
>many|TRBD1|TRBJ1-4|TRBV29-1|14
TGCAGCGTTGAAGTTGAGGGGGCAGGTGAAAAACTGTTTTTT
CSVEVEGAGEKLFF
>-|-|TRBJ2-3|TRBV11-2|14
TGTGCCAGCAGCTCCCTGGAGGACACAGAAACGCAGTATTTT
CASSSLEDTETQYF
>-|-|TRBJ1-5|TRBV6-1|16
TGTGCCAGCAGTGAATGGTCAGGAGCTAGCCATCAGCCCCAGCATTTT
CASSEWSGASHQPQHF
>-|TRBD2|TRBJ2-5|TRBV11-3|19
TGTACCAGCAGCCTCGAGCCCCTGGGATTAGCGGGAGCTGGAGAGACCCAGTACTTC
CTSSLEPLGLAGAGETQYF
>few|-|TRBJ1-2|TRBV5-6|13
TGTGCCAGCAGCGTCGACAGGAACTATGGCTACACCTTC
CASSVDRNYGYTF
>many|-|TRBJ1-2|TRBV6-6|11
TGTGCCAGCGTCGAAACCTATGGCTACACCTTC
CASVETYGYTF
>-|-|TRBJ1-3|TRBV7-8|17
TGTGCCAGCAGCTTAGAGGGTATGGGATACGCTGGAAACACCATATATTTT
CASSLEGMGYAGNTIYF
>-|-|TRBJ2-6|TRBV6-5|14
TGTGCCAGCAGATCATTGTCTGGGGCCAACGTCCCGACTTTC
CASRSLSGANVPTF
>-|TRBD1|TRBJ2-7|TRBV4-3|16
TGCGCCAGCAGCCGGACCCTGACAGGGAGAGGCTACAAGCAGTACTTC
CASSRTLTGRGYKQYF
>-|TRBD2|TRBJ2-1|TRBV6-2/TRBV6-3|17
TGTGCCAGCAAGGGGCGACTAGCGGGAGGGCGGTACAATGAGCAGTTCTTC
CASKGRLAGGRYNEQFF
>-|-|TRBJ1-3|TRBV28|15
TGTGCCAGCAGGCTTCAGGGTTTCTCTGGAAACACCATATATTTT
CASRLQGFSGNTIYF
>-|-|TRBJ1-1|TRBV4-1|16
TGCGCCTGCAGCCTACTCTATACAGGCCTGAACACTGAAGCTTTCTTT
CACSLLYTGLNTEAFF
>-|TRBD2|TRBJ2-1|TRBV12-3/TRBV12-4|13
TGTGCCAGCAGTCCACTAGCGGGAGTTGAGCAGTTCTTC
CASSPLAGVEQFF
>many|-|TRBJ2-7|TRBV4-1|14
TGCGCCAGCAGCCAGGAGCCTTACCCCTACGAGCAGTACTTC
CASSQEPYPYEQYF
>many|TRBD2|TRBJ2-5|TRBV4-2|15
TGTGCCAGCTCGGCTGGGAGGGCCGACCAAGAGACCCAGTACTTC
CASSAGRADQETQYF
>-|TRBD2|TRBJ2-1|TRBV11-2|14
TGTGCTAGCAGCCTAGGGACTAGCGGGAATGAGCTGTTCTTC
CASSLGTSGNELFF
>-|-|TRBJ1-4|TRBV5-1|13
TGCGCCAGCCGAAGGGACGTTTCCGAAAAACTGTTTTTT
CASRRDVSEKLFF
>many|-|TRBJ2-2|TRBV11-2|16
TGTGCCAGCAGCCCTAGACCGCAGACGAACACCGGGGAGCTGTTTTTT
CASSPRPQTNTGELFF
>-|TRBD1|TRBJ2-5|TRBV6-1|17
TGTGCCAGCAGTGCGACAGGGTCTAGGGGTCATGGAGAGACCCAGTACTTC
CASSATGSRGHGETQYF
>-|-|TRBJ2-3|TRBV6-2/TRBV6-3|15
TGTGCCAACAGTTTTTTTACCCCGAATCGAGATACGCAGTATTTT
CANSFFTPNRDTQYF
>few|-|TRBJ2-2|TRBV6-1|15
TGTGCCAGCATTCTTGACAGCCCGAACACCGGGGAGCTGTTTTTT
CASILDSPNTGELFF
>many|-|TRBJ1-4|TRBV11-3|12
TGTGCCAGCAGCTTTACGAGTGAAAAACTGTTTTTT
CASSFTSEKLFF
>once|-|TRBJ2-5|TRBV10-1|13
TGCGCCAGCAGTGGGACCGTCCGAGAGACCCAGTACTTC
CASSGTVRETQYF
>-|-|TRBJ1-2|TRBV7-9|14
TGTGCCAGCAGCTCGGACACCCCAGCGGGTGGCTACACCTTC
CASSSDTPAGGYTF
>once|-|TRBJ1-1|TRBV12-3/TRBV12-4|13
TGTGCCAGCAGTTTGGGGGGCGGAACTGTAGCTTTCTTT
CASSLGGGTVAFF
>-|-|TRBJ1-1|TRBV6-2/TRBV6-3|11
TGTGTCGGCAGTTGGACGGGGCAAGCTTTCTTT
CVGSWTGQAFF
>-|-|TRBJ1-1|TRBV12-3/TRBV12-4|16
TGTGCCAGCAGTTTAATGGCCAGTAACTTGAGCACTGAAGCTTTCTTT
CASSLMASNLSTEAFF
>many|-|TRBJ2-7|TRBV11-3|15
TGTGCCAGCAGCCTCCGCGGCGGAAACTCCTACGAGCAGTACTTC
CASSLRGGNSYEQYF
>-|-|TRBJ1-2|TRBV5-6|15
TGTGCCAGCAGCTTGAAGGTATCAATTCGATATGGCTACACCTTC
CASSLKVSIRYGYTF
>few|TRBD1|TRBJ2-5|TRBV6-2/TRBV6-3|15
TGTGCCAGCAGTAGATCGACAGGGCGGGAAGAGACCCAGTACTTC
CASSRSTGREETQYF
>-|TRBD1|TRBJ1-5|TRBV12-3/TRBV12-4|15
TGTGCCAGCAGTTTACGACAGGGGGAAAATCAGCCCCAGCATTTT
CASSLRQGENQPQHF
>few|-|TRBJ1-2|TRBV5-5|13
TGTGCCAGCAGCCCTACAACCAACTATGGCTACACCTTC
CASSPTTNYGYTF